This T cell receptor beta chain was found in a study of a mutant IDH1 vaccine in newly diagnosed glioma. Study overall: During weeks 1, 3, 5, 7, 11, 15, 19 and 23, patients received eight vaccinations. Vaccination began 4-6 weeks post radiotherapy alone, or with temozolomide cycles.

Findings and limits, study-wide: In 90% to 95% of patients, immune responses induced by the vaccine occurred. Changes to the top peripheral T cell clonotypes appeared unrelated to pseudoprogression.

Germline V gene sequence: CDR1 SGHDT, CDR2 YYEEEE. The germline V and J ends were trimmed by 1 base and 9 bases, with 7 bases remaining between them. This CDR3 is built from 12 residues. The assay was immunoSEQ multiplex PCR, and TCRdb's table has in-frame clones only and misses some. The table lists roughly 42,000 clones, 70% to 90% of them singletons. Sample time point: week 5, during vaccination. Vaccinated patients received 300 ug of mutant IDH1 20-mer peptide per dose, with topical imiquimod. Of note for this clone: Antigen specificity is unknown.

The chain has TRBV5-6 and TRBJ1-4; D gene uncertain. This receptor was obtained from a man aged 40-50 years with glioma. Here the sequenced sample was PBMCs, taken from a glioma patient whose treatment included an IDH1 peptide vaccine. The CDR3 nucleotides are TGTGCCAGCAGCTTGATGGGTAAAAAACTGTTTTTT. This sequence encodes CASSLMGKKLFF.